This T cell receptor beta chain was captured in a study of T cell clones after liver transplantation. Overall study context: Until 12-24 months post-transplant, subjects got standard immunosuppression and no induction. At least one year of complete immunosuppression withdrawal without enzymes over twice normal defined tolerance.

The CDR3 spans 15 residues. Trimming took 4 bases from V and 3 from J, leaving 16 bases between them. CDR1 and CDR2 from the germline V gene are MGHRA and YSYEKL. The study's findings and limits: In 5 of 8 subjects, circulating graft-donor-reactive CD4 TCRbeta sequences fell significantly after transplant.

Libraries were prepared by immunoSEQ multiplex PCR; TCRdb keeps only in-frame clonotypes and omits some of them. The profile shows under 10,000 clones, over 70% of them singletons. In its sample, this clone was seen once. Its matching antigen is unknown. The sample in question was CD8+ T cells from blood, obtained before liver transplant. This TCR came from a human donor who received a liver transplant. The chain combines TRBV4-1 with TRBJ2-7, with D possibly matching TRBD2 (6 bases). CDR3 region: CASSPGGDSIYEQYF. The CDR3 DNA follows: TGCGCCAGCAGCCCCGGGGGTGACAGTATCTACGAGCAGTACTTC.